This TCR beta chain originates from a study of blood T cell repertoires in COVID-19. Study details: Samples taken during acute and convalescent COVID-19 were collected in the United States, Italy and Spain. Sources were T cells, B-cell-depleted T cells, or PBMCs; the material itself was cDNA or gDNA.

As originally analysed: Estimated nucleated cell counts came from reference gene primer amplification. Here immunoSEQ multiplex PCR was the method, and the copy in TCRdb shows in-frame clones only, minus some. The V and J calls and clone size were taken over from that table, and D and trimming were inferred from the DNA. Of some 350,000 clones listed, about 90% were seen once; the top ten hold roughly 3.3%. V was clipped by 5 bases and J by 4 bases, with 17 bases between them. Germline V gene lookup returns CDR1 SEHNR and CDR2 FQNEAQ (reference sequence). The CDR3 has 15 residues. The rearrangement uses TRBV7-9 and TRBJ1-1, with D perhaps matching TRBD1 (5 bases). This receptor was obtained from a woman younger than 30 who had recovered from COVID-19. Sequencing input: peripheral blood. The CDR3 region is CASSPRRQGSTEAFF. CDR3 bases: TGTGCCAGCAGCCCCAGGCGGCAGGGTTCCACTGAAGCTTTCTTT.